The rows below give T cell receptor beta chains drawn from one sample of a study of ipilimumab plus nivolumab after autologous stem cell transplantation. Profiled with immunoSEQ multiplex PCR; TCRdb holds only in-frame clones, not every one. Of about 20,000 clones listed, roughly 69% are singletons. The sample in question was PBMCs, obtained in a trial of ipilimumab plus nivolumab as post-transplant consolidation. The receptors come from a male donor with diffuse large B-cell lymphoma. CDR3s include the opening cysteine and the closing phenylalanine or tryptophan. Fields, in order: J gene, D gene, clone size, V gene, CDR3 DNA, CDR3 protein. The D gene is left open where the match is weak. Clone sizes are given selectively: once, few, many, or a class where the clone is expanded.

>TRBJ1-1|NA|NA|TRBV6-5
TGTGCCAGCAGTTTTTTCAAAGGGGAGGGGGACACTGAAGCTTTCTTT
CASSFFKGEGDTEAFF
>TRBJ1-4|NA|medium-sized|TRBV7-8
TGTGCCAGCAGCTTAGGCCTCTCAACTAATGAAAAACTGTTTTTT
CASSLGLSTNEKLFF
>TRBJ1-2|NA|NA|TRBV30
TGTGCCTGGAGTGTATACAGGCCCAGAAACTATGGCTACACCTTC
CAWSVYRPRNYGYTF
>TRBJ1-2|NA|NA|TRBV5-8
TGTGCCAGCAGACTTGACACCAACTATGGCTACACCTTC
CASRLDTNYGYTF
>TRBJ2-1|TRBD2|NA|TRBV10-1
TGCGCCAGCAGTAGACTAGCGGACTACAATGAGCAGTTCTTC
CASSRLADYNEQFF
>TRBJ1-2|NA|NA|TRBV20-1
TGCAGTGCTAGGGGTAACGGTGGCTACACCTTC
CSARGNGGYTF
>TRBJ2-4|NA|NA|TRBV2
TGTGCCAGCGGGAGACAGAGGGCAAACATTCAGTACTTC
CASGRQRANIQYF
>TRBJ2-3|NA|once|TRBV7-9
TGTGCCAGCAGCTTAGAGGATACGCAGTATTTT
CASSLEDTQYF
>TRBJ1-2|NA|NA|TRBV6-6
TGTGCCAGCAGTCCAACAGGGAACTATGGCTACACCTTC
CASSPTGNYGYTF
>TRBJ2-2|NA|NA|TRBV7-9
TGTGCCAGCAGCTCCCGCCCCTCCCGGGACACCGGGGAGCTGTTTTTT
CASSSRPSRDTGELFF
>TRBJ1-1|NA|NA|TRBV11-3
TGTGCCAGCAGCTTAAACAGGGCCACTGAAGCTTTCTTT
CASSLNRATEAFF
>TRBJ2-2|TRBD1|NA|TRBV30
TGTGCCTGGAGGATGGGACAGTACACCGGGGAGCTGTTTTTT
CAWRMGQYTGELFF
>TRBJ1-2|TRBD1|NA|TRBV2
TGTGCCAGCAGCAACCGACAGGGCCTCGGGGGCTACACCTTC
CASSNRQGLGGYTF
>TRBJ1-1|NA|NA|TRBV7-9
TGTGCCAGCAGCTTAGGACCGGGGGGCACTGAAGCTTTCTTT
CASSLGPGGTEAFF
>TRBJ2-2|NA|NA|TRBV18
TGTGCCAGCTCTCAGCAATCCGGGGAGCTGTTTTTT
CASSQQSGELFF
>TRBJ2-4|NA|NA|TRBV6-1
TGTGCCAGCTCCAGGGTCCAAAACATTCAGTACTTC
CASSRVQNIQYF
>TRBJ2-1|TRBD2|NA|TRBV7-3
TGTGCCAGCAGCTTAGGTGCGGGGGGGCCCCACAATGAGCAGTTCTTC
CASSLGAGGPHNEQFF
>TRBJ2-3|TRBD2|NA|TRBV4-1
TGCGCCAGCAGCCAAGAACCCGGGACTAGCGGAGCAGATACGCAGTATTTT
CASSQEPGTSGADTQYF
>TRBJ2-7|NA|NA|TRBV5-1
TGCGCCAGCAGGCCGGAACCCCAGACGTACGAGCAGTACTTC
CASRPEPQTYEQYF